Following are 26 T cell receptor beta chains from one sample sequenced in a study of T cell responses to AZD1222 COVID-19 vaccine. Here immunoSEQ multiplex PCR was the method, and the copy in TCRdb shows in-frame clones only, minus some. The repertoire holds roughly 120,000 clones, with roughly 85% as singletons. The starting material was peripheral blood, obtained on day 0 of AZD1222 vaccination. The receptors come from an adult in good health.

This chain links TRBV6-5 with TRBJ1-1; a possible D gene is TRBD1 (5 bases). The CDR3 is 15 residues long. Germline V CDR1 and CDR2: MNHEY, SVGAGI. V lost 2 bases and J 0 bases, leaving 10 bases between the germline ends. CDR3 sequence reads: CASSYAQGMNTEAFF. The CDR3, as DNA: TGTGCCAGCAGTTACGCCCAGGGTATGAACACTGAAGCTTTCTTT.

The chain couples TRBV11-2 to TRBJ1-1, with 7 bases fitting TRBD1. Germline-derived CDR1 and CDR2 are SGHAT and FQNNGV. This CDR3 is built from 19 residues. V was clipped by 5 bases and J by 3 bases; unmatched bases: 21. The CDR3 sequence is CASSRSFSLNRGRDTEAFF. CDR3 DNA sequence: TGTGCCAGCAGCCGCTCCTTTAGCTTAAACAGGGGAAGGGACACTGAAGCTTTCTTT.

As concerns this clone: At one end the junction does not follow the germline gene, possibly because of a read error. CDR3 bases: TGTGCCAGCAGCAACCGACTAGCCTCCGACGAGCAGTACTTC. Translation: CASSNRLASDEQYF. The chain recombines TRBV11-2 with TRBJ2-7, with TRBD2 matching 7 bases. Germline V gene data show CDR1 as SGHAT and CDR2 as FQNNGV. This CDR3 has 14 residues.

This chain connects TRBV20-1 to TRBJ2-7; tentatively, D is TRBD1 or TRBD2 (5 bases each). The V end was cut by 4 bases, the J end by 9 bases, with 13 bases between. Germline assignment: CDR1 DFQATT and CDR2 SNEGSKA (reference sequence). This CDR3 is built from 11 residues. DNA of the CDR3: TGCAGTGCTATCAGACCGGGACGGCAGTACTTC. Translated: CSAIRPGRQYF.

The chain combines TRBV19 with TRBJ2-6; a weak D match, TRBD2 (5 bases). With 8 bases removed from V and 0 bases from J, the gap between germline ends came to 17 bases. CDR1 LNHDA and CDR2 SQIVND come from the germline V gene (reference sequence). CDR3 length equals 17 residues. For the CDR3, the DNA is TGTGCCAGTCGGACTTGGCGGAGGAGCTCTGGGGCCAACGTCCTGACTTTC. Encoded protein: CASRTWRRSSGANVLTF.

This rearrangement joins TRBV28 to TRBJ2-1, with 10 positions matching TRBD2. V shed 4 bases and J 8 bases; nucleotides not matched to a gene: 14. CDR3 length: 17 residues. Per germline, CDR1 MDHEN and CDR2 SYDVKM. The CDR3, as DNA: TGTGCCAGCAGTTCCCCGGCTAGCGGGAGAAACTCCGATGAGCAGTTCTTC. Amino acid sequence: CASSSPASGRNSDEQFF. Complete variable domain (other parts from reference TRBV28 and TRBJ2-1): DVKVTQSSRYLVKRTGEKVFLECVQDMDHENMFWYRQDPGLGLRLIYFSYDVKMKEKGDIPEGYSVSREKKERFSLILESASTNQTSMYLCASSSPASGRNSDEQFFGPGTRLTVL.

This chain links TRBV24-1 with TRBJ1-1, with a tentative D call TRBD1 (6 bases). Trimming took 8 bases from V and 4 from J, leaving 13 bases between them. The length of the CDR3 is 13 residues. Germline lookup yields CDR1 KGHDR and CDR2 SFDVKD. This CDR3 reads CATKGEEGTEAFF. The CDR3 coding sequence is TGTGCCACCAAGGGGGAGGAGGGCACTGAAGCTTTCTTT.

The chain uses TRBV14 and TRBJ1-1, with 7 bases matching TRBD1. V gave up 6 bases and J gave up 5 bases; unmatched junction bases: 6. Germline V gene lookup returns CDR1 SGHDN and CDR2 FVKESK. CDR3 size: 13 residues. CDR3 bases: TGTGCCAGCAGTCGACAGGGTTGGACTGAAGCTTTCTTT. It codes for CASSRQGWTEAFF.

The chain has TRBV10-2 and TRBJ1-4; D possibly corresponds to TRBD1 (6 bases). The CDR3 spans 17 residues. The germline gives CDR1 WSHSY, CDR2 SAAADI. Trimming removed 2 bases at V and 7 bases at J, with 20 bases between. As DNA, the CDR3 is TGCGCCAGCAGTGAGGGGAGGCCAGGACAGAAAGGTGAAAAACTGTTTTTT. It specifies CASSEGRPGQKGEKLFF.

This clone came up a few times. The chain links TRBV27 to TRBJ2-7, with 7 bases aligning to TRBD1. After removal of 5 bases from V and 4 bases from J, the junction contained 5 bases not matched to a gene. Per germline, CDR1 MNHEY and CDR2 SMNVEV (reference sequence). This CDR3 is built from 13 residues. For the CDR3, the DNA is TGTGCCAGCAGTCCGGGGACAGTTTACGAGCAGTACTTC. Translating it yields CASSPGTVYEQYF.

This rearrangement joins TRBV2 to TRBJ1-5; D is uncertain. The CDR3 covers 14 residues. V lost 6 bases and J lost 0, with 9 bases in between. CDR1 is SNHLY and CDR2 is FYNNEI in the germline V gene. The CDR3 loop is CASSATYSNQPQHF. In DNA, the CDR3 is TGTGCCAGCAGCGCAACATATAGCAATCAGCCCCAGCATTTT.

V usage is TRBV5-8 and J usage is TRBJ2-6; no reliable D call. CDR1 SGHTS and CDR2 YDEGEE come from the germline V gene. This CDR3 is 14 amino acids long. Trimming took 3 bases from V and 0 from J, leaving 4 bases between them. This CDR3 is CASSYDSGANVLTF. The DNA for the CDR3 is TGTGCCAGCAGCTACGACTCTGGGGCCAACGTCCTGACTTTC.

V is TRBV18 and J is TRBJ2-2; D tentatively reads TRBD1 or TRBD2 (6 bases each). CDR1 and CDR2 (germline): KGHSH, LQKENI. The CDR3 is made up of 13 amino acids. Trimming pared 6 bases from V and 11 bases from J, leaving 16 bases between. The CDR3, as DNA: TGTGCCAGCTCTCCCCCGGGGGCTAGTGAGCTGTTTTTT. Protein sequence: CASSPPGASELFF.

The chain's CDR3 is CASSYSPRDRGRGNQPQHF. In DNA, the CDR3 is TGTGCCAGCAGTTACTCGCCCCGGGACAGGGGGCGAGGCAATCAGCCCCAGCATTTT. The chain combines TRBV6-2 or TRBV6-3 with TRBJ1-5, with 12 nucleotides matching TRBD1. In germline, CDR1 is MNHEY, CDR2 SVGEGT. The CDR3 totals 19 residues. The ends lost 0 bases at V and 2 bases at J; junction bases unmatched: 8.

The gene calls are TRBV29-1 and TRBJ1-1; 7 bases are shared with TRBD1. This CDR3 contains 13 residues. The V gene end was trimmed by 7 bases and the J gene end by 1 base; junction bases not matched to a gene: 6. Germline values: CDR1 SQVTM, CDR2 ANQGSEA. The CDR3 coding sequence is TGCAGCGCATGGGGACAGACGAACACTGAAGCTTTCTTT. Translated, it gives CSAWGQTNTEAFF.

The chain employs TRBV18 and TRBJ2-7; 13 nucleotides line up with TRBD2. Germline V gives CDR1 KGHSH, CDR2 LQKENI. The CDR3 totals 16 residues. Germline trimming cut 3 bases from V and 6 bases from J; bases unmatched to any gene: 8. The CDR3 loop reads CASSPLLLAGGPEQYF. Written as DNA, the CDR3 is TGTGCCAGCTCACCCCTGCTACTAGCGGGGGGGCCCGAGCAGTACTTC.

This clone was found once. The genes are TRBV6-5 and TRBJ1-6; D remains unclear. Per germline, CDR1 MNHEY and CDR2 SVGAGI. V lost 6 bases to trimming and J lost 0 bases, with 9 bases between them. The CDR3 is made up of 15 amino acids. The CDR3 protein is CASRKEGSYNSPLHF. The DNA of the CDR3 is TGTGCCAGCAGGAAGGAAGGCTCCTATAATTCACCCCTCCACTTT.

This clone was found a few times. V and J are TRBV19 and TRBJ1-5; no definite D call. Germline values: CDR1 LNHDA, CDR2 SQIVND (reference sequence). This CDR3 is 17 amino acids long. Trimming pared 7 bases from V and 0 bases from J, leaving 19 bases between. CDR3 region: CASTGWTFPHSNQPQHF. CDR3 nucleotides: TGTGCCAGTACCGGGTGGACCTTTCCCCATAGCAATCAGCCCCAGCATTTT.

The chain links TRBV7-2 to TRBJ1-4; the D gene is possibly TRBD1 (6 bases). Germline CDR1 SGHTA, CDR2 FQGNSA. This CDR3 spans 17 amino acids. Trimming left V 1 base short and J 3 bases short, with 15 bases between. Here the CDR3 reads CASSLGSAGVPNEKLFF. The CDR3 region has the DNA TGTGCCAGCAGCTTAGGGTCAGCAGGGGTACCTAATGAAAAACTGTTTTTT.

The CDR3 coding sequence is TGCGCCAGCAGCCAAGGGGTGCAGACTATTTCAGAGACCCAGTACTTC. It codes for CASSQGVQTISETQYF. V gene TRBV4-1 combines with J gene TRBJ2-5; tentative D call: TRBD2 (5 bases). The CDR3 spans 16 residues. Trimming shortened V by 1 base and J by 4 bases, and 16 bases separated the two germline ends. In germline, CDR1 is MGHRA, CDR2 YSYEKL.

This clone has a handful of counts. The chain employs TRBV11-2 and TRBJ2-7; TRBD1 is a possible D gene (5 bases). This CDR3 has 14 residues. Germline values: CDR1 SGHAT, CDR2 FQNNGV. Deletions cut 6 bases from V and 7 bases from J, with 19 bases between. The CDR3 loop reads CASSSNRSPREQYF. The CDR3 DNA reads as TGTGCCAGCAGTTCAAACAGGTCCCCTCGGGAGCAGTACTTC.

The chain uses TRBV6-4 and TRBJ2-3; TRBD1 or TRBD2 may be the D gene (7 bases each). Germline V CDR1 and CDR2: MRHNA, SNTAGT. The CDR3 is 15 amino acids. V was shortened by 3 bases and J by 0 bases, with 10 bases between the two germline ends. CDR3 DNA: TGTGCCAGCAGTGATCAGGGGGGGAGCACAGATACGCAGTATTTT. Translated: CASSDQGGSTDTQYF.

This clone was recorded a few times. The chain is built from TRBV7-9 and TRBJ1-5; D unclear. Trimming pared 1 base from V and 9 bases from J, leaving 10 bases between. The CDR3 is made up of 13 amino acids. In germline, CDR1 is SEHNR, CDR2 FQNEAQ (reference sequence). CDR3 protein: CASSLVSQAPQHF. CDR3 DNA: TGTGCCAGCAGCTTAGTCAGTCAGGCGCCCCAGCATTTT.

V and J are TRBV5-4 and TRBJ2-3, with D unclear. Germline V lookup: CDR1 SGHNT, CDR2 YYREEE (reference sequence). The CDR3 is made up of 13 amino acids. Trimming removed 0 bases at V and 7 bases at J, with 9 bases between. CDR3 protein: CASSLEVGHTQYF. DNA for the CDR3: TGTGCCAGCAGCTTGGAAGTGGGTCATACGCAGTATTTT.

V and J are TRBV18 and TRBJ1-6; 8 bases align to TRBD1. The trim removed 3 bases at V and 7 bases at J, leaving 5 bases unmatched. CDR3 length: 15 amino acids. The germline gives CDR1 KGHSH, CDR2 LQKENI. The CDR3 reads CASSPRQGKNSPLHF. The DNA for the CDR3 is TGTGCCAGCTCACCCCGACAGGGGAAGAATTCACCCCTCCACTTT.

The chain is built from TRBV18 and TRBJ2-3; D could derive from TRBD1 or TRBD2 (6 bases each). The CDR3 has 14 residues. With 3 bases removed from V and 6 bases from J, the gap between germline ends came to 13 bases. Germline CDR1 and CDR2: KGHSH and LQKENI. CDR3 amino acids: CASSPLGGMDTQYF. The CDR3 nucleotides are TGTGCCAGCTCACCGCTAGGGGGGATGGATACGCAGTATTTT.